The 32 T cell receptor beta chains presented below share a single source sample, sequenced in a study of blood T cell repertoires in COVID-19. Clones were read by immunoSEQ multiplex PCR, and TCRdb kept only the in-frame ones, dropping some. The table lists hundreds of thousands of clones, approximately 92% of them singletons. Sequencing was done on a sample of PBMCs or T cells enriched from blood (not recorded which). Receptor source: a young man who had recovered from COVID-19.

This chain connects TRBV4-1 to TRBJ1-2; 10 bases are a match to TRBD1. The CDR3 runs 16 residues. The junction had 10 bases not matched to a gene; V was cut back by 4 bases and J by 5 bases. Germline values: CDR1 MGHRA, CDR2 YSYEKL. CDR3 coding DNA: TGCGCCAGCAGCCCAGGGACAGGGGCCTTTGGGTATGGCTACACCTTC. This encodes CASSPGTGAFGYGYTF.

CDR3: CASKLQSTYEQYF. In DNA, the CDR3 is TGTGCCAGCAAGTTACAGAGTACCTACGAGCAGTACTTC. The chain joins TRBV2 to TRBJ2-7, with D unresolved. Per germline, CDR1 SNHLY and CDR2 FYNNEI. The V end was cut by 7 bases, the J end by 2 bases, with 12 bases between. The CDR3 runs 13 residues.

V is TRBV7-2 and J is TRBJ1-3; D call uncertain. The germline V gene has CDR1 SGHTA and CDR2 FQGNSA. This CDR3 has 13 residues. Trimming removed 5 bases at V and 4 bases at J, with 9 bases between. CDR3 nucleotides: TGTGCCAGCAGCCTTTATTCCGGAAACACCATATATTTT. Translated: CASSLYSGNTIYF.

The DNA of the CDR3 is TGTGCCACCAGCAGTCGGGGGATCTACAATCAGCCCCAGCATTTT. Its protein is CATSSRGIYNQPQHF. V usage is TRBV15 and J usage is TRBJ1-5; possible D gene TRBD1, 5 bases. V lost 3 bases and J lost 3, with 12 bases in between. CDR3 size: 15 residues. Germline CDR1 LNHNV, CDR2 YYDKDF (reference sequence).

This chain uses TRBV5-5 with TRBJ2-1, with 7 bases identical to TRBD1. The germline V gene has CDR1 SGHKS and CDR2 YYEKEE (reference sequence). V was pared by 2 bases and J by 2 bases, with 1 base of the junction left unmatched. The CDR3 totals 14 residues. The CDR3 sequence: CASSFQGAYNEQFF. CDR3 DNA sequence: TGTGCCAGCAGCTTTCAGGGGGCCTACAATGAGCAGTTCTTC.

The V call is TRBV2, the J call TRBJ1-4, with D possibly matching TRBD1 (6 bases). The germline gives CDR1 SNHLY, CDR2 FYNNEI. V lost 5 bases and J lost 3, with 10 bases in between. This CDR3 is 14 amino acids long. In DNA, the CDR3 is TGTGCCAGCAGTAACGGACAGCCTAATGAAAAACTGTTTTTT. This encodes CASSNGQPNEKLFF.

This clone was seen once. This chain links TRBV3-1 (or the pseudogene TRBV3-2) with TRBJ2-5, with 7 bases identical to TRBD1. The CDR3 is 15 amino acids. The junction had 4 bases not matched to a gene; V was cut back by 1 base and J by 2 bases. Germline CDR1 is LGHDT and CDR2 is YNNKEL (reference sequence). DNA of the CDR3: TGTGCCAGCAGCCAAGTACCGGGACAGCAAGAGACCCAGTACTTC. Translation: CASSQVPGQQETQYF.

DNA of the CDR3: TGTGCCAGCAGCTTAGGCCTGGGACAGGGGTCCGGTGGCTACACCTTC. Translation: CASSLGLGQGSGGYTF. This rearrangement joins TRBV11-1 to TRBJ1-2, with TRBD1 matching 10 bases. CDR1 and CDR2 from the germline V gene are SGHAT and FQDESV (reference sequence). The junction had 9 bases not matched to a gene; V was cut back by 1 base and J by 7 bases. The CDR3 spans 16 residues.

The chain links TRBV2 to TRBJ1-1; TRBD1 might be the D (5 bases). This CDR3 spans 13 amino acids. Germline-derived CDR1 and CDR2 are SNHLY and FYNNEI. V lost 6 bases to trimming and J lost 4 bases, with 12 bases between them. The CDR3, as DNA: TGTGCCAGCAGGGACACCCTGAGCACTGAAGCTTTCTTT. Its translation: CASRDTLSTEAFF.

This chain links TRBV12-5 with TRBJ2-1; TRBD2 agrees at 9 bases. Germline CDR1 reads LGHNT; CDR2 reads FRNRAP. Germline trimming cut 4 bases from V and 2 bases from J; bases unmatched to any gene: 12. This CDR3 contains 18 residues. CDR3 loop: CASGYGLAGKVTYNEQFF. In DNA form, the CDR3 reads TGTGCTAGTGGTTATGGTCTAGCGGGAAAGGTCACCTACAATGAGCAGTTCTTC.

This chain uses TRBV2 with TRBJ2-1, with TRBD2 matching over 10 bases. This CDR3 spans 15 amino acids. Unmatched junction bases numbered 9, after V lost 7 bases and J lost 6 bases. The germline gives CDR1 SNHLY, CDR2 FYNNEI. Here the CDR3 reads CASKTSTSGTNEQFF. For the CDR3, the DNA is TGTGCCAGCAAGACAAGTACTAGCGGGACCAATGAGCAGTTCTTC.

The chain employs TRBV11-2 and TRBJ1-6, with 9 bases fitting TRBD1. The CDR3 consists of 14 residues. With V trimmed by 5 bases and J by 7 bases, 3 bases remained unmatched. The V gene's germline CDR1 is SGHAT and CDR2 FQNNGV. The CDR3 spells CASSPGQGNSPLHF. CDR3 nucleotides: TGTGCCAGCAGCCCGGGACAGGGCAATTCACCCCTCCACTTT.

DNA of the CDR3: TGTGCCAGCAGCTTGCGACAGGGGCCTACGAACACTGAAGCTTTCTTT. Protein product: CASSLRQGPTNTEAFF. The chain links TRBV7-9 to TRBJ1-1; 8 nucleotides match TRBD1. The CDR3 length is 16 residues. Germline V lookup: CDR1 SEHNR, CDR2 FQNEAQ (reference sequence). The V gene end was trimmed by 3 bases and the J gene end by 1 base; junction bases not matched to a gene: 7.

This clone was seen once. This rearrangement joins TRBV24-1 to TRBJ1-5, with D perhaps matching TRBD1 (6 bases). The CDR3 covers 14 residues. Germline V gene lookup returns CDR1 KGHDR and CDR2 SFDVKD. Trimming pared 4 bases from V and 4 bases from J, leaving 10 bases between. The CDR3 bases are TGTGCCACCAGTGAACCGGGACAAAATCAGCCCCAGCATTTT. Translation: CATSEPGQNQPQHF.

The CDR3 region has the DNA TGTGCCAGCAGCCCCCGCGCGAGCTCTGGGGCCAACGTCCTGACTTTC. Protein: CASSPRASSGANVLTF. This chain uses TRBV11-3 with TRBJ2-6, with D hard to call. The ends were cut back, 5 bases at V and 0 bases at J, with 11 bases in the middle. From germline, CDR1 is SGHNT and CDR2 YENEEA. This CDR3 comprises 16 residues.

The chain recombines TRBV18 with TRBJ1-4; no clear D gene. Looked up from germline, CDR1 is KGHSH and CDR2 is LQKENI. This CDR3 contains 12 residues. V dropped 4 bases and J dropped 12 bases, with 12 bases sitting between them. The chain's CDR3 is CASSLNGLELFF. CDR3 nucleotide sequence: TGTGCCAGCTCACTAAACGGACTGGAACTGTTTTTT.

The chain links TRBV3-1 (or the pseudogene TRBV3-2) to TRBJ2-5; no clear D gene. Germline V gene sequence: CDR1 LGHDT, CDR2 YNNKEL (reference sequence). This CDR3 contains 13 residues. V lost 4 bases, J lost 7 bases, and 13 bases lay in between. The CDR3 protein is CASSPPRPGTQYF. The CDR3 DNA reads as TGTGCCAGCAGCCCCCCGAGGCCCGGGACCCAGTACTTC.

The chain is built from TRBV11-2 and TRBJ2-3, with 8 positions matching TRBD2. There are 19 residues in the CDR3. The germline V gene has CDR1 SGHAT and CDR2 FQNNGV. J was trimmed by 0 bases and V by 1 base; bases with no gene match: 12. The CDR3 DNA reads TGTGCCAGCAGCTTAGCGGGTCAAATAGCGGGGTTTAGCACAGATACGCAGTATTTT. It yields the protein CASSLAGQIAGFSTDTQYF.

The chain recombines TRBV10-3 with TRBJ1-2, with 9 bases identical to TRBD1. Germline loops: CDR1 ENHRY, CDR2 SYGVKD. V trimming: 7 bases; J trimming: 6 bases; junction bases outside the gene matches: 9. The CDR3 runs 14 residues. CDR3 DNA sequence: TGTGCCATCAATCTGGGACAGGGTATACATGGCTACACCTTC. Residues: CAINLGQGIHGYTF.

The sample holds one count of this clone. The CDR3 is CASSPGRATREPLHF. The CDR3 DNA reads as TGCGCCAGCAGCCCCGGTAGAGCCACGCGGGAACCCCTCCACTTT. The rearrangement uses TRBV4-1 and TRBJ1-6; D remains ambiguous. CDR3 size: 15 residues. Germline V CDR1 and CDR2: MGHRA, YSYEKL. Trimming removed 4 bases from V and 12 bases from J, with 19 bases in between.

This CDR3 reads CASSFDSRNTEAFF. The CDR3 DNA reads TGTGCCAGCAGCTTTGACAGTCGAAACACTGAAGCTTTCTTT. The chain couples TRBV5-6 to TRBJ1-1; D possibly corresponds to TRBD1 (5 bases). Trimming removed 2 bases at V and 2 bases at J, with 10 bases between. CDR3 size: 14 residues. Germline V gene data show CDR1 as SGHDT and CDR2 as YYEEEE.

The V gene is TRBV7-2, the J gene TRBJ2-3; 12 bases agree with TRBD2. V trimming: 8 bases; J trimming: 5 bases; junction bases outside the gene matches: 14. The germline CDR1 and CDR2 sequences are SGHTA and FQGNSA. The CDR3 sequence is 17 residues long. CDR3 coding DNA: TGTGCCAGCGCGATGGCCGGACTAGCGGGGCCCCAAGATACGCAGTATTTT. Amino acids: CASAMAGLAGPQDTQYF.

This sequence joins TRBV5-5 and TRBJ2-5, with TRBD2 matching over 9 bases. CDR1 and CDR2 (germline): SGHKS, YYEKEE (reference sequence). The CDR3 runs to 15 residues. The V segment lost 2 bases and the J segment 1 base; nucleotides outside the gene matches: 3. The CDR3 nucleotides read TGTGCCAGCAGCTTTAGCGGGAGCGGCCAAGAGACCCAGTACTTC. Residues: CASSFSGSGQETQYF.

The chain combines TRBV3-1 (or the pseudogene TRBV3-2) with TRBJ2-1; D may be TRBD2 (6 bases). Trimming left V 0 bases short and J 4 bases short, with 13 bases between. Germline V lookup: CDR1 LGHDT, CDR2 YNNKEL (reference sequence). The CDR3 loop spans 16 amino acids. CDR3 region: CASSQERLATYNEQFF. The DNA of the CDR3 is TGTGCCAGCAGCCAAGAACGGCTAGCGACTTACAATGAGCAGTTCTTC.

J is TRBJ2-7 and V is TRBV7-9, with TRBD1 matching over 8 bases. Germline V CDR1 and CDR2: SEHNR, FQNEAQ (reference sequence). The length of the CDR3 is 15 residues. V lost 1 base and J lost 2; bases outside the gene matches: 4. The CDR3 coding sequence is TGTGCCAGCAGCTTAGAGGCCAGGGGGCCCTACGAGCAGTACTTC. Its translation: CASSLEARGPYEQYF.

This sequence joins TRBV27 and TRBJ2-6; D uncertain. Germline V gives CDR1 MNHEY, CDR2 SMNVEV (reference sequence). Trimming took 6 bases from V and 5 from J, leaving 8 bases between them. The CDR3 covers 13 residues. CDR3 DNA: TGTGCCAGCAGCTCCTTGTGGGCCAACGTCCTGACTTTC. Translated: CASSSLWANVLTF.

This clone was seen once. V and J are TRBV7-9 and TRBJ1-1, with D unresolved. CDR1 is SEHNR and CDR2 is FQNEAQ in the germline V gene (reference sequence). The V gene lost 5 bases and the J gene lost 1 base, with 17 bases spanning the gap. The CDR3 extends over 16 amino acids. DNA for the CDR3: TGTGCCAGCAGCCCGCCCTTGGGAGAGAGGAACACTGAAGCTTTCTTT. The encoded protein is CASSPPLGERNTEAFF.

The rearrangement uses TRBV19 and TRBJ2-5; 9 nucleotides align to TRBD1. Per the germline V gene, CDR1 is LNHDA and CDR2 is SQIVND (reference sequence). Unmatched junction bases numbered 11, after V lost 7 bases and J lost 5 bases. This CDR3 has 15 amino acids. CDR3 sequence: CASTPGTGGWETQYF. CDR3 in DNA: TGTGCCAGTACCCCCGGAACAGGGGGCTGGGAGACCCAGTACTTC.

This clone has just one count. The CDR3 spells CASSISQLSTDTQYF. CDR3 coding DNA: TGTGCCAGTAGTATTAGTCAACTAAGCACAGATACGCAGTATTTT. V and J are TRBV19 and TRBJ2-3; D gene uncertain. CDR3 length: 15 amino acids. V lost 3 bases to trimming and J lost 0 bases, with 10 bases between them. Germline CDR1 reads LNHDA; CDR2 reads SQIVND (reference sequence).

A remark on this clone: One end of the junction is discordant with germline, which a read error may explain. The chain recombines TRBV7-7 with TRBJ2-2; D remains ambiguous. This CDR3 spans 14 amino acids. The V gene's germline CDR1 is SSHAT and CDR2 FNYEAQ (reference sequence). CDR3 sequence: CASSPLTDTGELFF. CDR3 bases: TGTGCTAGCAGCCCCCTCACTGACACCGGGGAGCTGTTTTTT.

V is TRBV3-1 (or the pseudogene TRBV3-2) and J is TRBJ2-2; TRBD2 aligns across 10 bases. CDR3 length equals 15 residues. Germline V gives CDR1 LGHDT, CDR2 YNNKEL (reference sequence). J gave up 6 bases and V 4 bases, and 5 bases lay outside the gene matches. The CDR3 is CASSPLAGVSGELFF. The CDR3 DNA reads TGTGCCAGCAGCCCTCTAGCGGGAGTATCCGGGGAGCTGTTTTTT.

This chain joins TRBV5-1 and TRBJ1-4; the match to TRBD1 covers 8 bases. CDR1 and CDR2 (germline): SGHRS, YFSETQ. This CDR3 comprises 15 residues. J lost 8 bases, V lost 4 bases, and 10 bases had no gene match. CDR3 residues: CASSITGTGHEKLFF. The CDR3 DNA reads as TGCGCCAGCAGCATTACCGGGACAGGCCACGAAAAACTGTTTTTT. Supplemented by reference TRBV5-1 and TRBJ1-4, the full variable domain reads KAGVTQTPRYLIKTRGQQVTLSCSPISGHRSVSWYQQTPGQGLQFLFEYFSETQRNKGNFPGRFSGRQFSNSRSEMNVSTLELGDSALYLCASSITGTGHEKLFFGSGTQLSVL.